This T cell receptor (beta chain) was captured by sequencing in a study of OX40 agonist ivuxolimab in advanced cancers. Study as a whole: Prior checkpoint blockade (anti-PD-1, anti-PD-L1 or anti-CTLA-4) was permitted; about 40% had it. Findings of the study overall: Relative to CD4+ cells, CD8+ T cells on average had more expanded clones.

Data came from immunoSEQ multiplex PCR; TCRdb stores just in-frame clones and leaves some out. This table has tens of thousands of clones, 87% appearing once. In regard to this clone: Its antigen is undetermined.

Peripheral blood came from all dose cohorts at three timepoints. V lost 5 bases and J lost 3, with 15 bases in between. The CDR3 consists of 15 residues. Per the germline V gene, CDR1 is LNHDA and CDR2 is SQIVND (reference sequence). This sequence originates from an adult with an advanced solid tumor such as melanoma, head and neck, liver or kidney cancer. Sequencing used CD4+ or CD8+ T cells sorted from blood, obtained in a trial of the OX40 agonist ivuxolimab. The V and J genes are TRBV19 and TRBJ2-3; D is undetermined. The CDR3 is CASSVSVYGTDTQYF. In DNA, the CDR3 is TGTGCCAGTAGTGTTTCCGTTTACGGGACAGATACGCAGTATTTT.